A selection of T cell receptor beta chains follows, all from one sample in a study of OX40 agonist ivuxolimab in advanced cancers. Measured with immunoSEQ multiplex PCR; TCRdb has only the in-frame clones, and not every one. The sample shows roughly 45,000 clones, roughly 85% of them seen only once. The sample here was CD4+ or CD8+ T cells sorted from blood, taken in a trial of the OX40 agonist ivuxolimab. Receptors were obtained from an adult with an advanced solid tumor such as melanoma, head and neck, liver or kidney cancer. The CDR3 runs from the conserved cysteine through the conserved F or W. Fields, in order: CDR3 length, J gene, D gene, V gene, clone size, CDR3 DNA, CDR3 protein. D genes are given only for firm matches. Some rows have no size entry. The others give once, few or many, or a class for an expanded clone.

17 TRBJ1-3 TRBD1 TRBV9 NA TGTGCCAGCAGCGCGTCGACAGGGCGTTACTCTGGAAACACCATATATTTT CASSASTGRYSGNTIYF
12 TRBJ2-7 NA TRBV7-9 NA TGTGCCAGCAGCTCAGGGGACTACGAGCAGTACTTC CASSSGDYEQYF
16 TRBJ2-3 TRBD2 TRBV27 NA TGTGCCAGCAGTCCGGGGACTAGCGGTGGATGGCATACGCAGTATTTT CASSPGTSGGWHTQYF
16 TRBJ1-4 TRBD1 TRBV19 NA TGTGCCAGTAGTATCGGACAGGGTCAAGAAGGTGAAAAACTGTTTTTT CASSIGQGQEGEKLFF
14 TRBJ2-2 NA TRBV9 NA TGTGCCAGCAGCGTAGCTGGGGGCACCGGGGAGCTGTTTTTT CASSVAGGTGELFF
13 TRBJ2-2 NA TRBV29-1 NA TGCAGCGTTGAAAGGCATTACCCCGGGGAGCTGTTTTTT CSVERHYPGELFF
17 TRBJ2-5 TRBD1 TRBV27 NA TGTGCCAGCAGTTTTGTGACAGGGAATCGATTGGTGGAGACCCAGTACTTC CASSFVTGNRLVETQYF
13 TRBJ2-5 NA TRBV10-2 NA TGCGCCAGCAGTGAGGGTAGGAGGGAGACCCAGTACTTC CASSEGRRETQYF
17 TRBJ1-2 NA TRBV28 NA TGTGCCAGCAGTTTACTGGGGTCGAAGGCGGCTAACTATGGCTACACCTTC CASSLLGSKAANYGYTF
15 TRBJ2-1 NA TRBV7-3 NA TGTGCCAGCAGCTTAGGCTCAGGACCCTACAATGAGCAGTTCTTC CASSLGSGPYNEQFF
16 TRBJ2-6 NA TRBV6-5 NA TGTGCCAGCAGTTACGGCAGGGGCTCTGGGGCCAACGTCCTGACTTTC CASSYGRGSGANVLTF
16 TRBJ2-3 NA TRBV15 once TGTGCCACCAGCAGCATTACAGGATTTGGGAGGGATACGCAGTATTTT CATSSITGFGRDTQYF
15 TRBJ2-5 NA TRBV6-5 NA TGTGCCAGCATCAATAAGGGGGGCTCATCCGAGACCCAGTACTTC CASINKGGSSETQYF
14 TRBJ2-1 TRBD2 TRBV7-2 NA TGTGCCACAAGCGGGAGCGTTCTTATCAATGAGCAGTTCTTC CATSGSVLINEQFF
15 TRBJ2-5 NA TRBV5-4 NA TGTGCCAGCAGCTTGTCAGGAAGTCTACAAGAGACCCAGTACTTC CASSLSGSLQETQYF
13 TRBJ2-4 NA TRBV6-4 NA TGTGCCAGTAGACAACCGGGACTAAACATTCAGTACTTC CASRQPGLNIQYF
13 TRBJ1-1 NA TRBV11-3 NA TGTGCCAGCAGCTCACCCGTTTACACTGAAGCTTTCTTT CASSSPVYTEAFF
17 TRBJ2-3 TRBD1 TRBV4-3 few TGCGCCAGCAGCCAGGACCCCGGGACAGGGGGCGCGCATACGCAGTATTTT CASSQDPGTGGAHTQYF
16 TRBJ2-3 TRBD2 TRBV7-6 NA TGTGCCAGCAGCTCAAGACTGCGGGGGGCCACAGATACGCAGTATTTT CASSSRLRGATDTQYF
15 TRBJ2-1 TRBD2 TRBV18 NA TGTGCCAGCTCACCACCCAGCGGGGGCTACAATGAGCAGTTCTTC CASSPPSGGYNEQFF
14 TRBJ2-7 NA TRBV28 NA TGTGCCAGCAGAGCACCAGGGTCTCCCAACGAGCAGTACTTC CASRAPGSPNEQYF
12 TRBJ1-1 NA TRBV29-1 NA TGCAGCGTTGTAACAGGTAACACTGAAGCTTTCTTT CSVVTGNTEAFF
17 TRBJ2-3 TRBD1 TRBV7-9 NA TGTGCCAGCACACCCCCTACCGGGACAGCCCCCACAGATACGCAGTATTTT CASTPPTGTAPTDTQYF
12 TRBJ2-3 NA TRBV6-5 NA TGTGCCTCCCGGCTCGGCACAGATACGCAGTATTTT CASRLGTDTQYF
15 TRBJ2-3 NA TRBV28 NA TGTGCCAGCAGAACAGGGTACACGGACACAGATACGCAGTATTTT CASRTGYTDTDTQYF
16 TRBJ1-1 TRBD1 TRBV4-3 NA TGCGCCAGCAGCCAAGAAGTCGGGACAGTGAACACTGAAGCTTTCTTT CASSQEVGTVNTEAFF
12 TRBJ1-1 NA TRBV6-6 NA TGTGCCAGCGGGCGGGAGCTCACTGAAGCTTTCTTT CASGRELTEAFF
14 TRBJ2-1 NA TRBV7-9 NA TGTGCCAGCAGCCACAGGGTTTCCTACAATGAGCAGTTCTTC CASSHRVSYNEQFF
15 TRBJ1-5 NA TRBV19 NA TGTGCCAGTAGTAACCTCCCCGAGGGGAATCAGCCCCAGCATTTT CASSNLPEGNQPQHF
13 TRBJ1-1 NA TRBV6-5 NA TGTGCCAGCAGGATGGGATTGAACACTGAAGCTTTCTTT CASRMGLNTEAFF
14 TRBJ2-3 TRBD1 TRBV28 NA TGTGCCAGCAGTCCCGACAGGGGTGCAGATACGCAGTATTTT CASSPDRGADTQYF
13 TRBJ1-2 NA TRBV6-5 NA TGTGCCAGCAGTTACGGGGCCTCCTATGGCTACACCTTC CASSYGASYGYTF
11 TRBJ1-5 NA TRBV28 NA TGTGCCAGCAAGGGTTTACAGCCCCAGCATTTT CASKGLQPQHF
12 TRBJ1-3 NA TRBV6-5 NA TGTGCCAGCTCCCGTCCACGAAACACCATATATTTT CASSRPRNTIYF
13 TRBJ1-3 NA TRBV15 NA TGTGCCACCAGGGACAGCTCTGGAAACACCATATATTTT CATRDSSGNTIYF
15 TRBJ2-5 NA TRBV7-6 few TGTGCCAGCAGCTTAGAATGGGGAAACCAAGAGACCCAGTACTTC CASSLEWGNQETQYF
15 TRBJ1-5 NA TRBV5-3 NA TGTGCCAGAAGCTCGATAGGGGCCAGCAATCAGCCCCAGCATTTT CARSSIGASNQPQHF
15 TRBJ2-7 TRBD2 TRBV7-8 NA TGTGCCAGCAGCTTAGTGGGGGGACTACCTGGCGAGCAGTACTTC CASSLVGGLPGEQYF
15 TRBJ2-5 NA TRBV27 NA TGTGCCAGCAGTCTAGACATTGGTCCCAAGCGGACCCAGTACTTC CASSLDIGPKRTQYF
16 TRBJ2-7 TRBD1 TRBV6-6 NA TGTGCCAGCAGCACAGACAGGGGAGGCCTCCTTTACGAGCAGTACTTC CASSTDRGGLLYEQYF
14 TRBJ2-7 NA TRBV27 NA TGTGCCAGCAGCCTCCTTAACAGGGCCTACGAGCAGTACTTC CASSLLNRAYEQYF
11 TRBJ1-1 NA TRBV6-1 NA TGTGCCTGCTGGGGCGACACTGAAGCTTTCTTT CACWGDTEAFF
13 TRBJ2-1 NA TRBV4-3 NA TGCGCCAGCAGCCAAGATCCGTACAATGAGCAGTTCTTC CASSQDPYNEQFF
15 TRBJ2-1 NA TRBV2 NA TGTGCCAGCCGGACAGACGGGGGCCCCTACAATGAGCAGTTCTTC CASRTDGGPYNEQFF
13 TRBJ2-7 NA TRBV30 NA TGTGCCTGGAGTGGCTTTAACTCCTACGAGCAGTACTTC CAWSGFNSYEQYF
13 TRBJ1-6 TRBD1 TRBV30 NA TGTGCCTGCCCCAGGGGGCAAGATTCACCCCTCCACTTT CACPRGQDSPLHF
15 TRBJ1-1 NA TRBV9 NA TGTGCCAGCAGCGTAGCCGGGACAAGGAACACTGAAGCTTTCTTT CASSVAGTRNTEAFF
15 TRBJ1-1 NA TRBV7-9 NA TGTGCCAGCAGCTTAGACGCGCTCTTTAACACTGAAGCTTTCTTT CASSLDALFNTEAFF
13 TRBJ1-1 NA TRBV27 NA TGTGCCAGCAGTCCTAGTGCGGGGACTGAAGCTTTCTTT CASSPSAGTEAFF
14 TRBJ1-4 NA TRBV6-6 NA TGTGCCAGCAGTTTGACAGTCCCCCGGGAAAAACTGTTTTTT CASSLTVPREKLFF
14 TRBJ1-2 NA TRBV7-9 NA TGTGCCAGCAGCGTAGCCCAGGGCAGGGGTGGCTACACCTTC CASSVAQGRGGYTF
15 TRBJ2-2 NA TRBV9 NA TGTGCCAGCAGCGTAGACGGATTCAAGTCCGGGGAGCTGTTTTTT CASSVDGFKSGELFF